These 22 T cell receptor beta chains were sequenced from one sample in a study of STAT5B mutations in CD4+ large granular lymphocyte leukemia. The repertoire was sequenced with immunoSEQ multiplex PCR; TCRdb's copy has only in-frame clones and lacks some. The data contain around 21,000 clones, about 78% of them singletons. Sequenced sample: CD4+ T cells from blood buffy coats. These receptors were collected from a human donor in good health.

V gene TRBV2 combines with J gene TRBJ2-2; 8 positions agree with TRBD2. Germline CDR1 SNHLY, CDR2 FYNNEI. With 7 bases clipped from V and 6 bases from J, the junction kept 7 bases outside the gene matches. The CDR3 is 14 amino acids. CDR3 sequence reads: CASTGTRSAGELFF. For the CDR3, the DNA is TGTGCCAGCACTGGGACTAGGAGCGCCGGGGAGCTGTTTTTT.

The chain couples TRBV4-1 to TRBJ1-4; a possible D gene is TRBD1 (6 bases). This CDR3 comprises 17 residues. Germline-derived CDR1 and CDR2 are MGHRA and YSYEKL. The V end lost 0 bases, the J end lost 10 bases, and 21 bases lay between the germline ends. The CDR3 reads CASSQEGGGARPGKLFF. The CDR3, as DNA: TGCGCCAGCAGCCAAGAAGGGGGTGGTGCTCGTCCGGGAAAACTGTTTTTT.

This clone has more than one count but fewer than ten. This chain uses TRBV11-2 with TRBJ1-4, with unresolved D. CDR1 is SGHAT and CDR2 is FQNNGV in the germline V gene. The CDR3 sequence is 12 residues long. The V and J ends lost 3 bases and 6 bases respectively, with 5 bases between them. The CDR3 region has the DNA TGTGCCAGCAGCTTCGTTGATGAAAAACTGTTTTTT. This codes for CASSFVDEKLFF.

V and J are TRBV7-8 and TRBJ1-1, with D possibly matching TRBD1 (6 bases). The ends were cut back, 1 base at V and 5 bases at J, with 11 bases in the middle. From germline, CDR1 is SGHVS and CDR2 FQNEAQ. This CDR3 comprises 14 residues. CDR3 sequence reads: CASSLEQGSTEAFF. The CDR3 nucleotides are TGTGCCAGCAGCTTAGAACAGGGAAGTACTGAAGCTTTCTTT.

This chain uses TRBV7-3 with TRBJ2-1; D remains unclear. CDR1 is SGHTA and CDR2 is FQGTGA in the germline V gene. V was clipped by 2 bases and J by 6 bases, with 8 bases between them. CDR3 length: 13 amino acids. CDR3 sequence (DNA): TGTGCCAGCAGCTTACTGCCAGGCAATGAGCAGTTCTTC. Its protein is CASSLLPGNEQFF.

The chain couples TRBV7-8 to TRBJ2-7, with TRBD1 identical over 7 bases. The trim removed 5 bases at V and 3 bases at J, leaving 7 bases unmatched. Germline V CDR1 and CDR2: SGHVS, FQNEAQ. CDR3 length: 14 residues. The CDR3 bases are TGTGCCAGCAGCGATACTCGACAGGGCTACGAGCAGTACTTC. Protein sequence: CASSDTRQGYEQYF.

The chain employs TRBV5-4 and TRBJ1-1; unclear D gene. In germline, CDR1 is SGHNT, CDR2 YYREEE (reference sequence). The germline V and J ends were trimmed by 4 bases and 7 bases, with 11 bases remaining between them. The CDR3 has 12 residues. The CDR3 is CASSLETSEAFF. The DNA of the CDR3 is TGTGCCAGCAGCCTAGAGACCAGTGAAGCTTTCTTT.

This clone was found once. This chain links TRBV6-1 with TRBJ1-2; possible D gene TRBD1, 5 bases. The V and J ends lost 3 bases and 7 bases respectively, with 6 bases between them. The CDR3 has 11 residues. CDR1 and CDR2 (germline): MNHNS, SASEGT. The CDR3 is CASSDQGGYTF. The CDR3 region has the DNA TGTGCCAGCAGTGATCAGGGTGGCTACACCTTC.

The rearrangement links TRBV7-2 to TRBJ2-7; 9 bases match TRBD1. This CDR3 is 15 amino acids long. CDR1 is SGHTA and CDR2 is FQGNSA in the germline V gene. V shed 5 bases, J shed 0 bases, and the junction held 5 bases outside the gene matches. CDR3: CASSRDREVSYEQYF. The CDR3 DNA sequence: TGTGCCAGCAGCAGGGACAGGGAGGTCTCCTACGAGCAGTACTTC. Together with reference TRBV7-2 and TRBJ2-7, the CDR3 gives the full variable domain: GAGVSQSPSNKVTEKGKDVELRCDPISGHTALYWYRQSLGQGLEFLIYFQGNSAPDKSGLPSDRFSAERTGGSVSTLTIQRTQQEDSAVYLCASSRDREVSYEQYFGPGTRLTVT.

The DNA of the CDR3 is TGTGCCAGTAGCCCTCTTTGGGGGGCAGTGGAAAAACTGTTTTTT. Encoded protein: CASSPLWGAVEKLFF. The chain joins TRBV19 to TRBJ1-4, with a possible D match to TRBD1 (6 bases). V was shortened by 6 bases and J by 8 bases, with 19 bases between the two germline ends. The CDR3 covers 15 residues. The germline V gene encodes CDR1 LNHDA and CDR2 SQIVND (reference sequence).

The table lists this clone with a few counts. The CDR3 nucleotides read TGCGCCAGCAGCTTGTGGACGGGAGACTATGGCTACACCTTC. Protein: CASSLWTGDYGYTF. The chain is built from TRBV5-1 and TRBJ1-2, with D hard to call. V gave up 1 base and J gave up 3 bases, with 10 bases separating them. In germline, CDR1 is SGHRS, CDR2 YFSETQ. CDR3 length: 14 amino acids.

In its sample, this clone was seen once. The chain has TRBV19 and TRBJ2-1; 11 nucleotides agree with TRBD2. The CDR3 totals 17 residues. J was trimmed by 13 bases and V by 3 bases; bases with no gene match: 17. Germline-derived CDR1 and CDR2 are LNHDA and SQIVND (reference sequence). For the CDR3, the DNA is TGTGCCAGTAGTATCACATTTAGCGGGGGGGCACCCTCCGAACAGTTCTTC. The encoded protein is CASSITFSGGAPSEQFF. Full variable domain (missing parts from reference TRBV19 and TRBJ2-1): DGGITQSPKYLFRKEGQNVTLSCEQNLNHDAMYWYRQDPGQGLRLIYYSQIVNDFQKGDIAEGYSVSREKKESFPLTVTSAQKNPTAFYLCASSITFSGGAPSEQFFGPGTRLTVL.

The rearrangement uses TRBV6-5 and TRBJ2-3; TRBD2 agrees at 9 bases. The CDR3 totals 16 residues. Germline CDR1 reads MNHEY; CDR2 reads SVGAGI. J lost 0 bases, V lost 2 bases, and 3 bases had no gene match. The CDR3 bases are TGTGCCAGCAGTTACGGGCTAGCGGGAAGCACAGATACGCAGTATTTT. It translates to CASSYGLAGSTDTQYF.

This chain connects TRBV7-9 to TRBJ1-1, with 8 positions matching TRBD1. The CDR3 spans 16 residues. From germline, CDR1 is SEHNR and CDR2 FQNEAQ (reference sequence). After removal of 3 bases from V and 5 bases from J, the junction contained 11 bases not matched to a gene. The CDR3 protein is CASSLAAGGGRTEAFF. The CDR3 DNA reads TGTGCCAGCAGCTTGGCAGCAGGGGGCGGTAGGACTGAAGCTTTCTTT.

This chain connects TRBV27 to TRBJ1-5; the match to TRBD1 covers 10 bases. The CDR3 is made up of 15 amino acids. The germline V gene has CDR1 MNHEY and CDR2 SMNVEV (reference sequence). Trimming cost V 5 bases and J 5 bases; bases outside gene matches: 6. CDR3: CASSADRGNYQPQHF. CDR3 sequence (DNA): TGTGCCAGCAGTGCGGACAGGGGGAATTATCAGCCCCAGCATTTT.

This chain joins TRBV28 and TRBJ2-1; 7 nucleotides agree with TRBD2. The length of the CDR3 is 15 residues. Per germline, CDR1 MDHEN and CDR2 SYDVKM. With 6 bases clipped from V and 4 bases from J, the junction kept 9 bases outside the gene matches. CDR3: CASSGLRGSYNEQFF. For the CDR3, the DNA is TGTGCCAGCAGCGGTCTGCGCGGGAGTTACAATGAGCAGTTCTTC.

The chain recombines TRBV7-2 with TRBJ2-3, with D maybe TRBD2 (6 bases). CDR3 length equals 14 residues. Germline V lookup: CDR1 SGHTA, CDR2 FQGNSA. Between the trimmed V and J ends, which lost 10 bases and 0 bases, there was a span of 14 bases. CDR3 in DNA: TGTGCCACCGCGGGGATTCTAAGCACAGATACGCAGTATTTT. Translated: CATAGILSTDTQYF.

Only a few counts were recorded for this clone. This rearrangement joins TRBV15 to TRBJ2-7; D uncertain. V was clipped by 1 base and J by 6 bases, with 10 bases between them. This CDR3 is 13 amino acids long. From germline, CDR1 is LNHNV and CDR2 YYDKDF (reference sequence). The CDR3 bases are TGTGCCACCAGCAGAGGGCTCCTCGGCGAGCAGTACTTC. It encodes CATSRGLLGEQYF.

This clone was seen a few times. The chain employs TRBV7-2 and TRBJ1-5; no reliable D call. V gave up 5 bases and J gave up 0 bases, with 11 bases separating them. The CDR3 is made up of 15 amino acids. Germline V gene sequence: CDR1 SGHTA, CDR2 FQGNSA. CDR3 residues: CASSTQSGSNQPQHF. For the CDR3, the DNA is TGTGCCAGCAGCACCCAGTCGGGTAGCAATCAGCCCCAGCATTTT.

The V gene is TRBV10-2, the J gene TRBJ2-3; D is uncertain. The CDR3 runs to 16 residues. Trimming removed 2 bases from V and 0 bases from J, with 12 bases in between. Per germline, CDR1 WSHSY and CDR2 SAAADI. CDR3 DNA: TGCGCCAGCAGTGAGGACAACTTCCCTAGCACAGATACGCAGTATTTT. Translation: CASSEDNFPSTDTQYF.

The chain combines TRBV6-1 with TRBJ1-6; D uncertain. Germline V gene lookup returns CDR1 MNHNS and CDR2 SASEGT. Trimming took 4 bases from V and 7 from J, leaving 5 bases between them. This CDR3 is 12 amino acids long. The CDR3 DNA reads as TGTGCCAGCAGTGTAGGCAATTCACCCCTCCACTTT. Translation: CASSVGNSPLHF.

There are a few counts of this clone. This chain uses TRBV6-1 with TRBJ1-2, with a tentative D call TRBD1 (5 bases). V was shortened by 2 bases and J by 4 bases, with 17 bases between the two germline ends. Germline V gene data show CDR1 as MNHNS and CDR2 as SASEGT. This CDR3 contains 16 residues. The CDR3 spells CASSERGWGSGYGYTF. The CDR3, as DNA: TGTGCCAGCAGTGAAAGGGGTTGGGGATCGGGCTATGGCTACACCTTC.